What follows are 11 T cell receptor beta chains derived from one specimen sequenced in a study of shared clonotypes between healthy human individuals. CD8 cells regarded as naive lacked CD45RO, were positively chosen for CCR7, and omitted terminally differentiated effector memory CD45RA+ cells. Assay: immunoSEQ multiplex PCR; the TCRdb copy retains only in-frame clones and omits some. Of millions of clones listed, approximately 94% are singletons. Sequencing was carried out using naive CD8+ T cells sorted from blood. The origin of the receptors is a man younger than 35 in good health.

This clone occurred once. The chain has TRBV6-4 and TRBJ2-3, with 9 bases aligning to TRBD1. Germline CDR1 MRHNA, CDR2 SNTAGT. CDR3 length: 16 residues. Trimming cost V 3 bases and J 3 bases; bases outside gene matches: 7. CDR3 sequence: CASSEGTGRRTDTQYF. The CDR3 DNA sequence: TGTGCCAGCAGTGAAGGGACAGGGCGAAGGACAGATACGCAGTATTTT.

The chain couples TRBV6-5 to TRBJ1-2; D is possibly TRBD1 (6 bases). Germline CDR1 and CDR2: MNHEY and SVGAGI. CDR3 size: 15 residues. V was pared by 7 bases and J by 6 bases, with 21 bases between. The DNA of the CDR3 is TGTGCCAGCACCACACCCGGCAGGGGAAGAGATGGCTACACCTTC. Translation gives CASTTPGRGRDGYTF.

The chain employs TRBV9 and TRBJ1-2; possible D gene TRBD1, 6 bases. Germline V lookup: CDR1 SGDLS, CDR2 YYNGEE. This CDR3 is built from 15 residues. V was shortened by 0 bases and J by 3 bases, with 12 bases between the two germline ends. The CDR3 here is CASSVEGGTYYGYTF. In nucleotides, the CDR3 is TGTGCCAGCAGCGTAGAGGGGGGAACCTACTATGGCTACACCTTC.

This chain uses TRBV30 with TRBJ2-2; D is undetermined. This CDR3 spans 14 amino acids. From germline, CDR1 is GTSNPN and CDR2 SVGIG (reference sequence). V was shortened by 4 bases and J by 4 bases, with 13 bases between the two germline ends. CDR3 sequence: CAWNGFPSTGELFF. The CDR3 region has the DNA TGTGCCTGGAACGGCTTTCCGAGCACCGGGGAGCTGTTTTTT.

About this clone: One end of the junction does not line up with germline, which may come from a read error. CDR3 sequence (DNA): TGTGCCAGCAGCTTATTATCGCGGGGGGGCACGGATACGCAGTATTTT. Translating gives CASSLLSRGGTDTQYF. The chain recombines TRBV13 with TRBJ2-3; 9 nucleotides align to TRBD2. Looked up from germline, CDR1 is PRHDT and CDR2 is FYEKMQ (reference sequence). This CDR3 region has 16 residues.

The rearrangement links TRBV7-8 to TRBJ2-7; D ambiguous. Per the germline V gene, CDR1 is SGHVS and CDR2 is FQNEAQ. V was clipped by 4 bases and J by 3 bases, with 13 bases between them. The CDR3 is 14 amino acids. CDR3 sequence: CASSSTQIVYEQYF. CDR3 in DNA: TGTGCCAGCAGCTCGACCCAGATTGTCTACGAGCAGTACTTC.

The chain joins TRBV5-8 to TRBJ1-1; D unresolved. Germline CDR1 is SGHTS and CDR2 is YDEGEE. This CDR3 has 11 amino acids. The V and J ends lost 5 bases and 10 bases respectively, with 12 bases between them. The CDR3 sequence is CASRPGLGAFF. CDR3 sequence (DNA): TGTGCCAGCAGACCCGGATTGGGAGCTTTCTTT.

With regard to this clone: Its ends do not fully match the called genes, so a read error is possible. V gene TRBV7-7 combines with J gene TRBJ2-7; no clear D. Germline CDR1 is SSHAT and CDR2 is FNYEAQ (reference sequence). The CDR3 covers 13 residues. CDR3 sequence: CASSLATAYEQYF. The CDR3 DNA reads TGTGCTAGCAGCTTAGCAACAGCCTACGAGCAGTACTTC. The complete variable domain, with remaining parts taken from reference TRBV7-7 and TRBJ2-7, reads GAGVSQSPRYKVTKRGQDVTLRCDPISSHATLYWYQQALGQGPEFLTYFNYEAQPDKSGLPSDRFSAERPEGSISTLTIQRTEQRDSAMYRCASSLATAYEQYFGPGTRLTVT.

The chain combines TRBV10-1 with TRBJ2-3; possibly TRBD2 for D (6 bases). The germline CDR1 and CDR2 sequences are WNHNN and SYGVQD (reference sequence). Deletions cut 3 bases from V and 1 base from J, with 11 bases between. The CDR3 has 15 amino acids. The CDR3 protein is CASSDHGSGTDTQYF. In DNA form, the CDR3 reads TGCGCCAGCAGTGACCACGGGAGCGGCACAGATACGCAGTATTTT.

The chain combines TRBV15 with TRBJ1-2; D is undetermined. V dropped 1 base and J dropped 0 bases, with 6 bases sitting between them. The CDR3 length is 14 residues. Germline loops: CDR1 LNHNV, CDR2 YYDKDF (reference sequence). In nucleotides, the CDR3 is TGTGCCACCAGCAGAGGTGTCACTAACTATGGCTACACCTTC. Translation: CATSRGVTNYGYTF.

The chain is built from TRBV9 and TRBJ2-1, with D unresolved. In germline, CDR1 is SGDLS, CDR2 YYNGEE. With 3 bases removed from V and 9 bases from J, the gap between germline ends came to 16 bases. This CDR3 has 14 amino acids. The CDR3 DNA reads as TGTGCCAGCAGCGCTCCTAGGGCCCTGGGTGAGCAGTTCTTC. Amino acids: CASSAPRALGEQFF.